This T cell receptor (beta chain) derives from a study of blood T cell repertoires in COVID-19. Whole-study context: Sources were T cells, B-cell-depleted T cells, or PBMCs; the material itself was cDNA or gDNA.

In the authors' workflow: Estimated nucleated cell counts came from reference gene primer amplification. Sequencing used immunoSEQ multiplex PCR; TCRdb keeps in-frame clones, though not all of them. V, J and clone size derive from that table, while D and trimming were established from the DNA sequence. The table records 110,000 to 150,000 clones, 80% to 90% of them present only once. Study members were between about 18 and 90 years old and lived in approximately 25 US regions. This clone was observed a single time. The clonotype was recovered from a man in his forties or fifties who had recovered from COVID-19. The sequenced material came from PBMCs or T cells enriched from blood (not recorded which).

For the CDR3, the DNA is TGTGCCAGCAGAACAGATTATAGCAATCAGCCCCAGCATTTT. It encodes CASRTDYSNQPQHF. The V call is TRBV2, the J call TRBJ1-5, with D uncertain. There are 14 residues in the CDR3. Germline CDR1 SNHLY, CDR2 FYNNEI. The V end was cut by 6 bases, the J end by 0 bases, with 9 bases between.